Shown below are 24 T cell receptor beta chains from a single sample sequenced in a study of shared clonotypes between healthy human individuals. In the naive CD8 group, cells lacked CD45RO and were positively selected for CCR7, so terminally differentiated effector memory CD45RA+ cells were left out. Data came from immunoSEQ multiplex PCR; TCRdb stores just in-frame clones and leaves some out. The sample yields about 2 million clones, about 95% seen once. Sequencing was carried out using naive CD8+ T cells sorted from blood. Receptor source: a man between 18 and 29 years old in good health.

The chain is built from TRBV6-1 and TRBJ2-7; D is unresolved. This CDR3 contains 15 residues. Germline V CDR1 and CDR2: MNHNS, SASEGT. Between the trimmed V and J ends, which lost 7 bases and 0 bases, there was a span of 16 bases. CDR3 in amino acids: CASTVHSSGSYEQYF. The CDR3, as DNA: TGTGCCAGCACAGTTCACAGTTCTGGCTCCTACGAGCAGTACTTC.

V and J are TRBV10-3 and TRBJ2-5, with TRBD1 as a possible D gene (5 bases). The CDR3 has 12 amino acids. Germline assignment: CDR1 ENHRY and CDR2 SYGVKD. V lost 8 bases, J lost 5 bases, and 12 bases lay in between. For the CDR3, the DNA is TGTGCCATCGGACAAGAGGACGAGACCCAGTACTTC. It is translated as CAIGQEDETQYF.

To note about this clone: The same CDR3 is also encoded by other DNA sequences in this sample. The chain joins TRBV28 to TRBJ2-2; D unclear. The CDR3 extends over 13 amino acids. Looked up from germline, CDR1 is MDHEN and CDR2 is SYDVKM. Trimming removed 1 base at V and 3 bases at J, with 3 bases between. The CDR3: CASSLSYTGELFF. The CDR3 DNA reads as TGTGCCAGCAGTTTATCGTACACCGGGGAGCTGTTTTTT.

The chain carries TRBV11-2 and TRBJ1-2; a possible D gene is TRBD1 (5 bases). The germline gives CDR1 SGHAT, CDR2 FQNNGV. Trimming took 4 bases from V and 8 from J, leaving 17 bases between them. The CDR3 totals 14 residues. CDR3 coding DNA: TGTGCCAGCAGCTGGGGACCTCCGAGGGACGGCTACACCTTC. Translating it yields CASSWGPPRDGYTF. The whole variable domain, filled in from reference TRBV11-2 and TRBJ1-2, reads EAGVAQSPRYKIIEKRQSVAFWCNPISGHATLYWYQQILGQGPKLLIQFQNNGVVDDSQLPKDRFSAERLKGVDSTLKIQPAKLEDSAVYLCASSWGPPRDGYTFGSGTRLTVV.

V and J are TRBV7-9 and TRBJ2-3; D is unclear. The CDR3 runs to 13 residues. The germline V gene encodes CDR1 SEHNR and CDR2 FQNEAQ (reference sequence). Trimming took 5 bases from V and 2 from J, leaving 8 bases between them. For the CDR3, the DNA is TGTGCCAGCAGCCCCCGACACACAGATACGCAGTATTTT. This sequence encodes CASSPRHTDTQYF.

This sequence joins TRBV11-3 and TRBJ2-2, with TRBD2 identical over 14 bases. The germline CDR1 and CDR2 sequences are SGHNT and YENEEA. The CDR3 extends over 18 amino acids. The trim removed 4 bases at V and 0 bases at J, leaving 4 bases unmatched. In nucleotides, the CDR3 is TGTGCCAGCAGCTCCCGGACTAGCGGGGGGCCGAACACCGGGGAGCTGTTTTTT. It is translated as CASSSRTSGGPNTGELFF.

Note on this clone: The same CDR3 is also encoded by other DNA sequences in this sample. This CDR3 is CASSLRDRGYEQYF. CDR3 sequence (DNA): TGTGCCAGCAGCTTACGGGACAGGGGGTACGAGCAGTACTTC. The chain employs TRBV13 and TRBJ2-7; 11 bases are a match to TRBD1. The CDR3 consists of 14 residues. Germline V lookup: CDR1 PRHDT, CDR2 FYEKMQ (reference sequence). Trimming at V came to 2 bases and at J to 4 bases, leaving 1 base not matched to a gene.

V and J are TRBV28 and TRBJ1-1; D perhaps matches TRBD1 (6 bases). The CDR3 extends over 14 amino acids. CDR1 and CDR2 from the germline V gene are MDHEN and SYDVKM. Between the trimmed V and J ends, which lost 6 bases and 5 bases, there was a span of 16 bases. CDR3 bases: TGTGCCAGCAGAGCGACAGGATCTGGGACTGAAGCTTTCTTT. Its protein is CASRATGSGTEAFF.

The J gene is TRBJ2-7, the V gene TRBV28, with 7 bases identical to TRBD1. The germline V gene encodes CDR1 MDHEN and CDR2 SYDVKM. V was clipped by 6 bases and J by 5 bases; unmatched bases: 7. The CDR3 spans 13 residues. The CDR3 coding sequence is TGTGCCAGCAGACCGACAGGGTCCGACGAGCAGTACTTC. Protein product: CASRPTGSDEQYF.

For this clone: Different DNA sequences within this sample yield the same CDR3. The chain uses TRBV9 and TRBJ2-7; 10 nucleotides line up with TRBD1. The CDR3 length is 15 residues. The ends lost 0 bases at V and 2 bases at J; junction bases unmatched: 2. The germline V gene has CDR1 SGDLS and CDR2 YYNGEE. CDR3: CASSVGGQGAYEQYF. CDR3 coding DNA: TGTGCCAGCAGCGTAGGCGGACAGGGGGCCTACGAGCAGTACTTC.

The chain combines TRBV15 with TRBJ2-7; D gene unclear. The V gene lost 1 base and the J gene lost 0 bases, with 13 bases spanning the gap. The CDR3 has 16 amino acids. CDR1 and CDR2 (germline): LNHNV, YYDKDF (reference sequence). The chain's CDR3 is CATSRAPGALSYEQYF. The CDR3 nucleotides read TGTGCCACCAGCAGAGCGCCCGGCGCTCTCTCCTACGAGCAGTACTTC. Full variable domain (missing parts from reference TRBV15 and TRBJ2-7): DAMVIQNPRYQVTQFGKPVTLSCSQTLNHNVMYWYQQKSSQAPKLLFHYYDKDFNNEADTPDNFQSRRPNTSFCFLDIRSPGLGDTAMYLCATSRAPGALSYEQYFGPGTRLTVT.

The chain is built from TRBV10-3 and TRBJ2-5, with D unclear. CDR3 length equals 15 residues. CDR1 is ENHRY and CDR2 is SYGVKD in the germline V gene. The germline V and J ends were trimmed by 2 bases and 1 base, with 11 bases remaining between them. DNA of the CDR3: TGTGCCATCAGTGAGGTGGTAAACTTCCAAGAGACCCAGTACTTC. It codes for CAISEVVNFQETQYF.

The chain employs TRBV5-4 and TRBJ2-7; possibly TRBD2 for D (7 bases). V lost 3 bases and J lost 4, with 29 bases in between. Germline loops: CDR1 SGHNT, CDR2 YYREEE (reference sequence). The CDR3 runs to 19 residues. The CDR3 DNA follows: TGTGCCAGCAGCTCGCCCAGCGGGACCGGGACAACCCCGGGATACGAGCAGTACTTC. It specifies CASSSPSGTGTTPGYEQYF.

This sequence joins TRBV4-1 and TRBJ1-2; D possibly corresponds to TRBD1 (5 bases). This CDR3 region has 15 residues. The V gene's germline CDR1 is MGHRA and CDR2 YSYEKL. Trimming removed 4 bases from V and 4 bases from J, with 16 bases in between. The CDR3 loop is CASSPRDPTSYGYTF. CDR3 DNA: TGCGCCAGCAGCCCCCGGGACCCCACTAGCTATGGCTACACCTTC.

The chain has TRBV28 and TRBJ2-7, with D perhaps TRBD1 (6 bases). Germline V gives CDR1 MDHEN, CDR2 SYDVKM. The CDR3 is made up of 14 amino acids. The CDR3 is CASTLQGWDYEQYF. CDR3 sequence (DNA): TGTGCTTCAACCCTACAGGGTTGGGACTACGAGCAGTACTTC.

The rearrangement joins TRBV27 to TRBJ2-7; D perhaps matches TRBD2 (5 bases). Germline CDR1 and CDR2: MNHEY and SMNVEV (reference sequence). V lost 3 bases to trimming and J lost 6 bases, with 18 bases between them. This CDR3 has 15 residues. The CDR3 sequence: CASSLFVGLAREQYF. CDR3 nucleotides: TGTGCCAGCAGTTTGTTCGTTGGTCTAGCCCGCGAGCAGTACTTC.

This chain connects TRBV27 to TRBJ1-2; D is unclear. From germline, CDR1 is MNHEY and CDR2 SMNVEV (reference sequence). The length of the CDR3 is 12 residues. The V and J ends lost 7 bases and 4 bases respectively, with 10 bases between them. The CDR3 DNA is TGTGCCAGCAAAGGGTCTTTCTATGGCTACACCTTC. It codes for CASKGSFYGYTF.

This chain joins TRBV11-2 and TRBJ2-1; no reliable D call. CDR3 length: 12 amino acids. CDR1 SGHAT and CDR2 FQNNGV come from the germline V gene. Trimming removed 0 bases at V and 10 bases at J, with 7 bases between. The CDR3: CASSLDLGEQFF. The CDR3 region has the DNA TGTGCCAGCAGCTTAGATCTGGGAGAGCAGTTCTTC.

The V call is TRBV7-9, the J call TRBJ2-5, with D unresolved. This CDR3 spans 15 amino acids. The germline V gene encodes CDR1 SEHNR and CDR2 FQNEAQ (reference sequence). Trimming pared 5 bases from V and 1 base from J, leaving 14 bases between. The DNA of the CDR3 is TGTGCCAGCAGCCCCGTGAGAACAGCCCAAGAGACCCAGTACTTC. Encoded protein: CASSPVRTAQETQYF.

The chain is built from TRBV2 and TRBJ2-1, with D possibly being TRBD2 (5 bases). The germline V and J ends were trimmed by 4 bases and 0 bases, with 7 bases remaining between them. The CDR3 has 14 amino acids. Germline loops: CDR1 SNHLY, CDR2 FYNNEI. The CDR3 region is CASSGAGSYNEQFF. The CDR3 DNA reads TGTGCCAGCAGTGGGGCGGGCTCCTACAATGAGCAGTTCTTC.

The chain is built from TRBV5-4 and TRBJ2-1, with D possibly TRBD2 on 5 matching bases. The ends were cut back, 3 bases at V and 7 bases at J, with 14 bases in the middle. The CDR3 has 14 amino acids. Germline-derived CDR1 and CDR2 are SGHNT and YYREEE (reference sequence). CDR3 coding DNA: TGTGCCAGCAGCTGGGTGGAAGGGAGTAATGAGCAGTTCTTC. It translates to CASSWVEGSNEQFF.

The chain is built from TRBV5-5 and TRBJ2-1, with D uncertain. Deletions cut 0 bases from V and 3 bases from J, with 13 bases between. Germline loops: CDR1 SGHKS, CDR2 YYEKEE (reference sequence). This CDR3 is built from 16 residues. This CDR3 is CASSLVGLRDYNEQFF. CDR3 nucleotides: TGTGCCAGCAGCTTGGTAGGGTTAAGGGACTACAATGAGCAGTTCTTC. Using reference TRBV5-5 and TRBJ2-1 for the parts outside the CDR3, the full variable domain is DAGVTQSPTHLIKTRGQQVTLRCSPISGHKSVSWYQQVLGQGPQFIFQYYEKEERGRGNFPDRFSARQFPNYSSELNVNALLLGDSALYLCASSLVGLRDYNEQFFGPGTRLTVL.

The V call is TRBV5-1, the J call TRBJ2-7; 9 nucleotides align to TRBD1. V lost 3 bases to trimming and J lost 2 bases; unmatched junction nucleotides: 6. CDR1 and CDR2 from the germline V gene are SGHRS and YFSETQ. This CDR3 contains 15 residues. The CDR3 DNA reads TGCGCCAGCAGCTCCCCCGACAGGGGGGCCTACGAGCAGTACTTC. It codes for CASSSPDRGAYEQYF.

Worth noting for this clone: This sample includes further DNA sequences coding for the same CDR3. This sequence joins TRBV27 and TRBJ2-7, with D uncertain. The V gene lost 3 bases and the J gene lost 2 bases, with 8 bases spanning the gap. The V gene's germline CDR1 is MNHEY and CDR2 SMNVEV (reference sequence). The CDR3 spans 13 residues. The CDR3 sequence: CASSLGRAYEQYF. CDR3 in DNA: TGTGCCAGCAGTTTGGGTAGGGCCTACGAGCAGTACTTC.